Shown below are 25 T cell receptor beta chains from a single sample sequenced in a study of blood T cells in healthy people across ages. The use of a sample-barcoded 5' primer and a J-beta primer mix characterized a second PCR of about 6 to 11 cycles. TCRdb ran MiXCR on the 5' RACE reads and lists one entry per CDR3 protein. Here the sample spans 790,000 or so distinct CDR3 sequences, about 45% being singletons. Sequenced input: blood. Receptor source: an older man in good health.

The chain has TRBV28 and TRBJ1-6, with 11 bases matching TRBD1. This CDR3 spans 16 amino acids. After removal of 6 bases from V and 10 bases from J, the junction contained 11 bases not matched to a gene. The V gene's germline CDR1 is MDHEN and CDR2 SYDVKM. The CDR3, as DNA: TGTGCCAGCAGAACCGGACAGGGGGCTTTTTTATCACCCCTCCACTTT. This codes for CASRTGQGAFLSPLHF.

This clonotype was found many times. A much larger clonotype is one base distant, so this may be a read error. The V gene is TRBV11-3, the J gene TRBJ2-3; tentative D call: TRBD1 (5 bases). The CDR3 sequence is 13 residues long. The V gene lost 5 bases and the J gene lost 1 base, with 7 bases spanning the gap. Germline CDR1 is SGHNT and CDR2 is YENEEA. The CDR3 region has the DNA TGTGCCAGCAGCATAGGGGGCACAGATACGCAGTATTTT. Translation: CASSIGGTDTQYF.

The chain joins TRBV9 to TRBJ2-4; D might be TRBD2 (6 bases). CDR1 is SGDLS and CDR2 is YYNGEE in the germline V gene. This CDR3 has 13 amino acids. V lost 0 bases and J 13 bases, leaving 14 bases between the germline ends. Here the CDR3 DNA reads TGTGCCAGCAGCGTAGGAGGCGGAGGGGAGCAGTACTTC. It codes for CASSVGGGGEQYF.

This clonotype appeared a single time. The CDR3 DNA reads TGCAGTGCTCTATTAGGCCCTGGGGGTGATTCACCCCTCCACTTT. Its protein product is CSALLGPGGDSPLHF. This chain joins TRBV20-1 and TRBJ1-6, with D perhaps TRBD1 (5 bases). CDR3 size: 15 residues. The germline V gene encodes CDR1 DFQATT and CDR2 SNEGSKA (reference sequence). V lost 5 bases and J 8 bases, leaving 19 bases between the germline ends.

The chain employs TRBV6-1 and TRBJ2-7; TRBD1 is a possible D gene (5 bases). Germline V gene sequence: CDR1 MNHNS, CDR2 SASEGT. The CDR3 runs to 11 residues. Between the trimmed V and J ends, which lost 8 bases and 1 base, there was a span of 6 bases. The CDR3 region is CASPGSYEQYF. The CDR3 nucleotides read TGTGCCAGCCCAGGGTCCTACGAGCAGTACTTC.

The CDR3 sequence is CASSHQTGRTFF. For the CDR3, the DNA is TGTGCCAGCAGCCACCAGACAGGGCGGACTTTCTTT. The chain joins TRBV3-1 to TRBJ1-1, with 7 bases aligning to TRBD1. The CDR3 has 12 residues. Germline V lookup: CDR1 LGHDT, CDR2 YNNKEL (reference sequence). V lost 3 bases, J lost 12 bases, and 7 bases stayed unmatched.

In its sample, this clonotype was seen many times. J is TRBJ2-6 and V is TRBV28, with D tentatively TRBD1 (6 bases). CDR1 and CDR2 (germline): MDHEN, SYDVKM. The V end was cut by 6 bases, the J end by 12 bases, with 18 bases between. The CDR3 extends over 14 amino acids. CDR3 region: CASRGAALVGVLTF. CDR3 coding DNA: TGTGCCAGCAGGGGGGCCGCGCTGGTGGGCGTCCTGACTTTC.

The rearrangement uses TRBV28 and TRBJ2-6; the D gene is possibly TRBD1 (6 bases). Between the trimmed V and J ends, which lost 6 bases and 0 bases, there was a span of 24 bases. The CDR3 length is 20 residues. Germline-derived CDR1 and CDR2 are MDHEN and SYDVKM. The DNA for the CDR3 is TGTGCCAGCAGCCAGACCCGGGACAAGGGGATATACTCTGGGGCCAACGTCCTGACTTTC. Protein: CASSQTRDKGIYSGANVLTF.

J is TRBJ2-4 and V is TRBV12-3 or TRBV12-4; perhaps TRBD2 as D (5 bases). Trimming took 0 bases from V and 0 from J, leaving 18 bases between them. CDR3 size: 19 residues. This CDR3 is CASSLAPRGLAKAKNIQYF. In DNA, the CDR3 is TGTGCCAGCAGTTTAGCGCCTCGCGGACTGGCCAAAGCCAAAAACATTCAGTACTTC.

This chain uses TRBV20-1 with TRBJ2-5; TRBD2 aligns across 11 bases. The CDR3 is made up of 14 amino acids. From germline, CDR1 is DFQATT and CDR2 SNEGSKA (reference sequence). J was trimmed by 4 bases and V by 3 bases; bases with no gene match: 4. CDR3 nucleotide sequence: TGCAGTGCTAGTATACTAGCGGGAGCAGAGACCCAGTACTTC. As protein: CSASILAGAETQYF.

This rearrangement joins TRBV10-2 to TRBJ2-7, with 12 bases identical to TRBD1. The CDR3 is made up of 14 amino acids. V was pared by 6 bases and J by 7 bases, with 7 bases of the junction left unmatched. Germline loops: CDR1 WSHSY, CDR2 SAAADI. For the CDR3, the DNA is TGCGCCAGCAGACCGGGACAGGGGGCTAATGAGCAGTACTTC. Translated: CASRPGQGANEQYF.

The rearrangement links TRBV28 to TRBJ1-6; D not certain. Germline V gene lookup returns CDR1 MDHEN and CDR2 SYDVKM. CDR3 length: 16 residues. The ends were cut back, 3 bases at V and 4 bases at J, with 13 bases in the middle. This chain's CDR3 is CASSFVRVEYNSPLHF. Written as DNA, the CDR3 is TGTGCCAGCAGTTTTGTCCGGGTTGAATATAATTCACCCCTCCACTTT.

J is TRBJ1-4 and V is TRBV27, with TRBD1 as a possible D gene (5 bases). Trimming stripped 0 bases from V and 8 bases from J, with 19 bases between. The CDR3 runs 17 residues. From germline, CDR1 is MNHEY and CDR2 SMNVEV (reference sequence). The CDR3 loop reads CASSLSAPGRGYEKLFF. The CDR3 region has the DNA TGTGCCAGCAGTTTATCGGCCCCAGGGCGGGGATACGAAAAACTGTTTTTT. The full variable domain, completed using reference TRBV27 and TRBJ1-4, is EAQVTQNPRYLITVTGKKLTVTCSQNMNHEYMSWYRQDPGLGLRQIYYSMNVEVTDKGDVPEGYKVSRKEKRNFPLILESPSPNQTSLYFCASSLSAPGRGYEKLFFGSGTQLSVL.

The chain employs TRBV9 and TRBJ2-7, with 11 bases fitting TRBD1. CDR3 size: 14 residues. CDR1 is SGDLS, CDR2 YYNGEE, per germline. The V gene end was trimmed by 3 bases and the J gene end by 6 bases; junction bases not matched to a gene: 5. The CDR3 nucleotides are TGTGCCAGCAGCGCGGGACAGGGGGTATCCGAGCAGTACTTC. Residues: CASSAGQGVSEQYF.

This clonotype occurred a few times. V gene TRBV20-1 combines with J gene TRBJ2-7; D ambiguous. The J call may not be correct, given that the DNA end is closer to TRBJ2-5. The CDR3 contains 14 residues. CDR1 and CDR2 (germline): DFQATT, SNEGSKA (reference sequence). The CDR3 is CSARALGLGETQYF. CDR3 DNA: TGCAGTGCTAGGGCCTTGGGTTTGGGAGAGACCCAGTACTTC.

This clonotype came up many times. The chain employs TRBV7-9 and TRBJ2-1; weak D call: TRBD2 (6 bases). V was cut by 5 bases and J by 0 bases, with 11 bases left in between. CDR1 is SEHNR, CDR2 FQNEAQ, per germline (reference sequence). This CDR3 is built from 15 residues. The CDR3 DNA reads TGTGCCAGCAGCCCCCCCGGGAGCTCCTACAATGAGCAGTTCTTC. Translation gives CASSPPGSSYNEQFF.

Details on this clonotype: A read error is possible here, since a much larger clone lies one base away. The chain uses TRBV5-5 and TRBJ2-5; D call uncertain. The CDR3 is 13 amino acids. From germline, CDR1 is SGHKS and CDR2 YYEKEE (reference sequence). Trimming pared 5 bases from V and 0 bases from J, leaving 8 bases between. CDR3 nucleotides: TGTGCCAGCAGTAGTAGGGACCAAGAGACCCAGTACTTC. Translation: CASSSRDQETQYF.

Only one count was recorded for this clonotype. The V gene is TRBV12-3 or TRBV12-4, the J gene TRBJ2-1; weak D call: TRBD1 (6 bases). Trimming cost V 7 bases and J 2 bases, with 12 bases left between them. The CDR3 is 14 amino acids. CDR3 in DNA: TGTGCCAGCAACCCGGACAGAACCTACAATGAGCAGTTCTTC. It codes for CASNPDRTYNEQFF.

This clonotype was seen a few times. The chain joins TRBV20-1 to TRBJ2-1; 8 bases are shared with TRBD1. V lost 3 bases and J lost 7; bases outside the gene matches: 11. The CDR3 is made up of 15 amino acids. CDR1 and CDR2 (germline): DFQATT, SNEGSKA (reference sequence). The CDR3 spells CSASWAQGAWNEQFF. DNA for the CDR3: TGCAGTGCTAGTTGGGCCCAGGGGGCGTGGAATGAGCAGTTCTTC.

V usage is TRBV20-1 and J usage is TRBJ2-3, with 9 bases aligning to TRBD2. With 5 bases clipped from V and 1 base from J, the junction kept 10 bases outside the gene matches. CDR3 length: 16 residues. Germline V gives CDR1 DFQATT, CDR2 SNEGSKA (reference sequence). The CDR3 loop reads CSAASSGTRGTDTQYF. The CDR3 nucleotides read TGCAGTGCTGCCTCTAGCGGGACGCGCGGCACAGATACGCAGTATTTT.

The genes are TRBV4-1 and TRBJ2-1; D may be TRBD1 (5 bases). CDR1 is MGHRA and CDR2 is YSYEKL in the germline V gene. The CDR3 is 13 residues long. Trimming left V 4 bases short and J 7 bases short, with 11 bases between. The CDR3 nucleotides read TGCGCCAGCAGCCTAGGAAGACAGAATGAGCAGTTCTTC. Translating gives CASSLGRQNEQFF.

This chain connects TRBV12-3 or TRBV12-4 to TRBJ1-1, with a possible D match to TRBD1 (5 bases). The CDR3 runs to 14 residues. V dropped 4 bases and J dropped 3 bases, with 12 bases sitting between them. The DNA of the CDR3 is TGTGCCAGCAGTTCACGTGGGGGGTACACTGAAGCTTTCTTT. The encoded protein is CASSSRGGYTEAFF.

This clonotype was observed a single time. One base away lies a much larger clone, so this may be a sequencing read error. V gene TRBV7-9 combines with J gene TRBJ2-7, with D possibly TRBD1 on 5 matching bases. Looked up from germline, CDR1 is SEHNR and CDR2 is FQNEAQ (reference sequence). The length of the CDR3 is 14 residues. The CDR3 DNA follows: TGTACCAGCAGCGACGACAGTTATGCCTACGAGCAGTACTTC. Residues: CTSSDDSYAYEQYF.

This chain links TRBV2 with TRBJ2-1; TRBD2 matches at 16 bases. The germline CDR1 and CDR2 sequences are SNHLY and FYNNEI. V trimming: 8 bases; J trimming: 8 bases; junction bases outside the gene matches: 9. The CDR3 is 16 residues long. This CDR3 reads CASGGTSGRAGYEQFF. The CDR3 DNA is TGTGCCAGCGGTGGGACTAGCGGGAGGGCCGGGTATGAGCAGTTCTTC. The variable domain in full, with the rest retrieved from reference TRBV2 and TRBJ2-1, is EPEVTQTPSHQVTQMGQEVILRCVPISNHLYFYWYRQILGQKVEFLVSFYNNEISEKSEIFDDQFSVERPDGSNFTLKIRSTKLEDSAMYFCASGGTSGRAGYEQFFGPGTRLTVL.

The rearrangement uses TRBV12-3 or TRBV12-4 and TRBJ2-2; 8 bases are shared with TRBD2. The CDR3 spans 16 residues. V lost 1 base, J lost 1 base, and 2 bases stayed unmatched. The CDR3 loop is CASSLGRGGNTGELFF. The CDR3 DNA is TGTGCCAGCAGTTTAGGTCGGGGGGGGAACACCGGGGAGCTGTTTTTT.